This record looks at one T cell receptor beta chain sequence and its context. The sample belongs to a study of blood T cell repertoires in COVID-19. Study context: The United States, Italy and Spain provided the acute and convalescent COVID-19 samples.

V was pared by 4 bases and J by 3 bases, with 6 bases between. This CDR3 is 13 amino acids long. Germline-derived CDR1 and CDR2 are SGHTA and FQGNSA. Generated by immunoSEQ multiplex PCR, the TCRdb table keeps only in-frame clones and is missing some. The data contain fewer than 600,000 clones, around 89% of them singletons. The receptor was derived from a middle-aged woman who had recovered from COVID-19. The chain couples TRBV7-2 to TRBJ2-2; no firm D call. Specimen: PBMCs or T cells enriched from blood (not recorded which). The CDR3 DNA sequence: TGTGCCAGCAGCTCTACCCACACCGGGGAGCTGTTTTTT. Translation gives CASSSTHTGELFF. Full variable domain (missing parts from reference TRBV7-2 and TRBJ2-2): GAGVSQSPSNKVTEKGKDVELRCDPISGHTALYWYRQSLGQGLEFLIYFQGNSAPDKSGLPSDRFSAERTGGSVSTLTIQRTQQEDSAVYLCASSSTHTGELFFGEGSRLTVL.